Here is one TCR beta chain with its context. Enrolled during active infection, Seattle patients were then followed longitudinally. The entry originates in a study of blood T cell repertoires in COVID-19. Across the whole study: The United States, Italy and Spain provided the acute and convalescent COVID-19 samples. T cells, B-cell-depleted T cells, or PBMCs supplied cDNA or gDNA.

The V and J ends lost 6 bases and 6 bases respectively, with 15 bases between them. Germline CDR1 reads SNHLY; CDR2 reads FYNNEI. There are 13 residues in the CDR3. As handled by the study authors: The assay estimated nucleated cells by amplifying reference gene primers. Profiled with immunoSEQ multiplex PCR; TCRdb holds only in-frame clones, not every one. The V and J calls and clone size come from that table; D and trimming were worked out from the DNA. The table shows around 270,000 clones, with around 87% occurring only once. This rearrangement joins TRBV2 to TRBJ2-7; D is perhaps TRBD1 (5 bases). Sequencing used peripheral blood. The receptor's source is an older woman with COVID-19, enrolled during active disease. The CDR3 coding sequence is TGTGCCAGCAGCGTCACGCCCAGGGTCGAGCAGTACTTC. This codes for CASSVTPRVEQYF.